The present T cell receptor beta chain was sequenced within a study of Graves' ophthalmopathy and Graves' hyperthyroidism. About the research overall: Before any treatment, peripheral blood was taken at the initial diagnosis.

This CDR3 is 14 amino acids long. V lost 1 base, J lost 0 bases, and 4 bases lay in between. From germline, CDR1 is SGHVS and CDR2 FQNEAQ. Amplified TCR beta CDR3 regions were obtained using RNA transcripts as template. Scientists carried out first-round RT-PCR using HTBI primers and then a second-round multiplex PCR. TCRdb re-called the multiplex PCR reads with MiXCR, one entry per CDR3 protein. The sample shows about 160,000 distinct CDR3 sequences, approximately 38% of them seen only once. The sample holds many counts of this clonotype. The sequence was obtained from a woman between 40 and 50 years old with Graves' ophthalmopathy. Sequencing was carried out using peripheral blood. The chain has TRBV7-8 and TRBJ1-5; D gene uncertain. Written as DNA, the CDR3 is TGTGCCAGCAGCTTAGAGGATAGCAATCAGCCCCAGCATTTT. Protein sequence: CASSLEDSNQPQHF.